This TCR beta chain was documented in a study of blood T cell repertoires in COVID-19. On the study more broadly: Acute and convalescent COVID-19 samples came from the United States, Italy and Spain. T cells, B-cell-depleted T cells, or PBMCs supplied cDNA or gDNA.

Germline trimming cut 7 bases from V and 7 bases from J; bases unmatched to any gene: 7. This CDR3 is built from 14 residues. Germline CDR1 is MDHEN and CDR2 is SYDVKM. Assignments of participants to cohorts depended upon their own reported clinical history. Authors' analysis steps: Reference gene primer amplification yielded estimated nucleated cell counts. Sequenced by immunoSEQ multiplex PCR; TCRdb stores in-frame clones only, minus some. V and J calls and clone size are as listed in that table; D and trimming were resolved from the DNA. Altogether about 310,000 clones are present, roughly 86% being singletons, with the ten largest covering roughly a tenth.

The sequencing input was PBMCs or T cells enriched from blood (not recorded which). This sequence originates from a woman in her 30s who had recovered from COVID-19. The V gene is TRBV28, the J gene TRBJ2-2; 9 bases match TRBD1. In DNA, the CDR3 is TGTGCCAGCATCCGGGGACAGGGTAACGGGGAGCTGTTTTTT. Protein product: CASIRGQGNGELFF.